A selection of T cell receptor beta chains follows, all from one sample in a study of response to subunit inactivated influenza vaccine. Each CDR3 protein gets one entry after TCRdb re-called the RT-PCR reads with MiXCR. The data show hundreds of thousands of distinct CDR3 sequences, 15% to 18% seen once. This sample comprised PBMCs from blood, obtained about 12 days after vaccination. The source of these receptors is a man in his fifties or sixties who received an inactivated influenza vaccine. CDR3s include the opening cysteine and the closing phenylalanine or tryptophan. The D gene is left open where the match is weak.

j_gene	len	d_gene	v_gene	CDR3aa
TRBJ1-2	13	NA	TRBV24-1	CATSDYSGYGYTF
TRBJ1-2	13	NA	TRBV7-9	CASSPRVGSACTF
TRBJ2-7	13	TRBD1	TRBV11-2	CASSLEDRGEQYF
TRBJ2-7	15	TRBD2	TRBV20-1	CSARDLGLAFYEQYF
TRBJ2-5	15	NA	TRBV7-9	CASSLDGGRKETQYF
TRBJ1-5	15	NA	TRBV4-3	CASSQAHRENQPQHF
TRBJ2-5	14	NA	TRBV25-1	CASSEYNEPEAQYF
TRBJ2-5	15	NA	TRBV25-1	CASSEDWGERETQYF
TRBJ2-1	18	TRBD2	TRBV6-4	CASSDLAGSGGSYNEQFF
TRBJ1-1	14	TRBD1	TRBV14	CASSQTGGRTEAFF
TRBJ2-1	13	TRBD1	TRBV5-5	CASSFDLGQVQFF
TRBJ1-4	17	NA	TRBV23-1	CASSQGEKGSFNEKLFF
TRBJ2-7	14	NA	TRBV29-1	CSVDAQVGGHEQYF
TRBJ2-2	14	NA	TRBV20-1	CSVRAGDTTGELFF
TRBJ2-1	15	TRBD2	TRBV7-2	CASSPIGLAGGEQFF
TRBJ2-5	15	NA	TRBV7-2	CASSTRYGQQETQYF